Below, 2 T cell receptor beta chains from the same sample are listed, as sequenced in a study of shared clonotypes between healthy human individuals. Profiling relied on immunoSEQ multiplex PCR, and the TCRdb table lists in-frame clones only, not all of them. This sample has about 1.1 million clones; about four fifths occur once, and the top ten carry 0.5% to 0.65%. The sample consisted of memory CD4+ T cells from PBMCs. The sample's subset: CD45RA-negative fraction. Receptors originate from a man aged 18 to 29 in good health. Some clones in this sample may be carry-over from other donors' samples.

A few counts support this clone. This chain links TRBV27 with TRBJ2-1, with D unclear. This CDR3 is 12 amino acids long. The germline V gene encodes CDR1 MNHEY and CDR2 SMNVEV (reference sequence). Trimming took off 11 bases at V and 0 bases at J, with 8 bases between the two ends. This chain's CDR3 is CAARVSYNEQFF. CDR3 DNA: TGTGCCGCCAGAGTCTCCTACAATGAGCAGTTCTTC.

The V call is TRBV6-1, the J call TRBJ2-7; 7 nucleotides align to TRBD2. V was pared by 7 bases and J by 3 bases, with 6 bases of the junction left unmatched. The CDR3 has 13 amino acids. CDR1 MNHNS and CDR2 SASEGT come from the germline V gene. CDR3 bases: TGTGCCAGCAAGGGCGGGAGAGTCTACGAGCAGTACTTC. Amino acids: CASKGGRVYEQYF.